The rows below give T cell receptor beta chains drawn from one sample of a study of graft-versus-host responses after intestinal transplantation. The repertoire was sequenced with immunoSEQ multiplex PCR; TCRdb's copy has only in-frame clones and lacks some. The data show more than 20,000 clones, around four fifths seen once. Source: PBMCs, taken 28 days after intestinal transplant. Receptor source: a human patient who received an intestinal transplant, so some T cells may come from the graft donor. The CDR3 runs from the conserved cysteine through the conserved F or W. D genes are given only for firm matches. Rows give clone size only sometimes, using once, few, many, or a class for an expanded clone.

d_call: -; v_call: TRBV6-5; j_call: TRBJ2-2; cdr3_length: 16; clone_size: -; cdr3_nt: TGTGCCAGCAGTTACTGGCAGGACCCCAACACCGGGGAGCTGTTTTTT; cdr3_aa: CASSYWQDPNTGELFF
d_call: -; v_call: TRBV6-1; j_call: TRBJ1-5; cdr3_length: 13; clone_size: -; cdr3_nt: TGTGCCAGCAGCACATCCAATGGACAGCCCCAGCATTTT; cdr3_aa: CASSTSNGQPQHF
d_call: TRBD2; v_call: TRBV7-3; j_call: TRBJ2-2; cdr3_length: 16; clone_size: -; cdr3_nt: TGTGCCAGCAGCTTAATTGGGGGGAGGGGCACCGGGGAGCTGTTTTTT; cdr3_aa: CASSLIGGRGTGELFF
d_call: TRBD2; v_call: TRBV6-5; j_call: TRBJ2-5; cdr3_length: 15; clone_size: -; cdr3_nt: TGTGCCAGCAGGGGTTCTAGCGGCCCAGGAGAGACCCAGTACTTC; cdr3_aa: CASRGSSGPGETQYF
d_call: TRBD1; v_call: TRBV7-3; j_call: TRBJ2-7; cdr3_length: 13; clone_size: -; cdr3_nt: TGTGCCAGCAGCTCCGGGACAGGGGGCAAGCAGTACTTC; cdr3_aa: CASSSGTGGKQYF
d_call: -; v_call: TRBV14; j_call: TRBJ2-4; cdr3_length: 13; clone_size: -; cdr3_nt: TGTGCCAGCAGCTCTACCTTACAGGGTACTCAGTACTTC; cdr3_aa: CASSSTLQGTQYF
d_call: TRBD2; v_call: TRBV7-8; j_call: TRBJ2-7; cdr3_length: 15; clone_size: -; cdr3_nt: TGTGCCAGCAGCTTGGGACTAGCGGGATACTACGAGCAGTACTTC; cdr3_aa: CASSLGLAGYYEQYF
d_call: -; v_call: TRBV5-1; j_call: TRBJ2-5; cdr3_length: 16; clone_size: -; cdr3_nt: TGCGCCAGCAGCTTGTTCGGGACAATCCGCCAAGAGACCCAGTACTTC; cdr3_aa: CASSLFGTIRQETQYF
d_call: -; v_call: TRBV5-4; j_call: TRBJ1-2; cdr3_length: 15; clone_size: -; cdr3_nt: TGTGCCAGCAGCTTCCTCCTTGAGCCTAACTATGGCTACACCTTC; cdr3_aa: CASSFLLEPNYGYTF
d_call: TRBD2; v_call: TRBV18; j_call: TRBJ2-1; cdr3_length: 15; clone_size: -; cdr3_nt: TGTGCCAGCTCACCAGTGACTAGCGAGTACAATGAGCAGTTCTTC; cdr3_aa: CASSPVTSEYNEQFF
d_call: TRBD1; v_call: TRBV15; j_call: TRBJ1-1; cdr3_length: 15; clone_size: -; cdr3_nt: TGTGCCACCAGCAGAGGGACAGGGATGAACACTGAAGCTTTCTTT; cdr3_aa: CATSRGTGMNTEAFF
d_call: -; v_call: TRBV5-4; j_call: TRBJ2-1; cdr3_length: 15; clone_size: -; cdr3_nt: TGTGCCAGCAGCCTATTCGGGACTCGGCGCAATGAGCAGTTCTTC; cdr3_aa: CASSLFGTRRNEQFF
d_call: TRBD1; v_call: TRBV10-2; j_call: TRBJ2-3; cdr3_length: 15; clone_size: -; cdr3_nt: TGCGCCAGCAGAGGGACAGGGTCTAGCACAGATACGCAGTATTTT; cdr3_aa: CASRGTGSSTDTQYF
d_call: -; v_call: TRBV19; j_call: TRBJ1-5; cdr3_length: 15; clone_size: -; cdr3_nt: TGTGCCAGTAGTCTACTCCGGGACCCCGATAGGGCCCAGCATTTT; cdr3_aa: CASSLLRDPDRAQHF
d_call: TRBD1; v_call: TRBV6-6; j_call: TRBJ2-7; cdr3_length: 11; clone_size: -; cdr3_nt: TGTGCCAGCAGTGCCGGGACAGGGGCTTGGTTC; cdr3_aa: CASSAGTGAWF
d_call: TRBD1; v_call: TRBV5-1; j_call: TRBJ1-1; cdr3_length: 13; clone_size: once; cdr3_nt: TGCGCCAGCAGATTGACAGGGGAGACTGAAGCTTTCTTT; cdr3_aa: CASRLTGETEAFF
d_call: -; v_call: TRBV19; j_call: TRBJ2-7; cdr3_length: 14; clone_size: once; cdr3_nt: TGTGCCAGTAGTTGGAGGGCAGGATCCTACGAGCAGTACTTC; cdr3_aa: CASSWRAGSYEQYF
d_call: -; v_call: TRBV15; j_call: TRBJ1-4; cdr3_length: 18; clone_size: -; cdr3_nt: TGTGCCACCAGCAGAGCCCCGCGACAGGATGCAACTAATGAAAAACTGTTTTTT; cdr3_aa: CATSRAPRQDATNEKLFF
d_call: -; v_call: TRBV7-2; j_call: TRBJ2-7; cdr3_length: 13; clone_size: -; cdr3_nt: TGTGCCAGCAGCTTAGGGGAAGGGAGACGGCAGTACTTC; cdr3_aa: CASSLGEGRRQYF
d_call: -; v_call: TRBV11-2; j_call: TRBJ2-3; cdr3_length: 15; clone_size: -; cdr3_nt: TGTGCCAGCAGCTTAGTTATCCACCGCACAGATACGCAGTATTTT; cdr3_aa: CASSLVIHRTDTQYF
d_call: -; v_call: TRBV29-1; j_call: TRBJ2-7; cdr3_length: 15; clone_size: -; cdr3_nt: TGCAGCGTCGTAACTTCGCGGGGCCCCCGTTACGAGCAGTACTTC; cdr3_aa: CSVVTSRGPRYEQYF
d_call: -; v_call: TRBV9; j_call: TRBJ1-3; cdr3_length: 13; clone_size: -; cdr3_nt: TGTGCCAGCAGAGTTTCTCCTGGAAACACCATATATTTT; cdr3_aa: CASRVSPGNTIYF
d_call: TRBD2; v_call: TRBV4-1; j_call: TRBJ2-1; cdr3_length: 15; clone_size: -; cdr3_nt: TGCGCCAGCAGCCAGGCGGGGGGGCTCTACAATGAGCAGTTCTTC; cdr3_aa: CASSQAGGLYNEQFF
d_call: TRBD2; v_call: TRBV4-2; j_call: TRBJ2-7; cdr3_length: 16; clone_size: few; cdr3_nt: TGTGCCAGCAGCCCGGCTTGGACTAGCGGGAACAACGAGCAGTACTTC; cdr3_aa: CASSPAWTSGNNEQYF
d_call: -; v_call: TRBV14; j_call: TRBJ1-2; cdr3_length: 12; clone_size: -; cdr3_nt: TGTGCCAGCAGCTGGGGTAACTATGGCTACACCTTC; cdr3_aa: CASSWGNYGYTF
d_call: TRBD1; v_call: TRBV19; j_call: TRBJ2-7; cdr3_length: 14; clone_size: -; cdr3_nt: TGTGCCAGTAGACTCTGGACAGGCCACTACGAGCAGTACTTC; cdr3_aa: CASRLWTGHYEQYF
d_call: -; v_call: TRBV10-1; j_call: TRBJ2-3; cdr3_length: 14; clone_size: few; cdr3_nt: TGCGCCAGCAGTGAAGGCGGGAGCACAGATACGCAGTATTTT; cdr3_aa: CASSEGGSTDTQYF
d_call: TRBD2; v_call: TRBV29-1; j_call: TRBJ2-7; cdr3_length: 15; clone_size: -; cdr3_nt: TGCAGCGTTGAAGAAGGACTAGCGGGGGTCGGTGAGCAGTACTTC; cdr3_aa: CSVEEGLAGVGEQYF
d_call: -; v_call: TRBV5-4; j_call: TRBJ2-1; cdr3_length: 14; clone_size: once; cdr3_nt: TGTGCCAGCAGCTTGTCAGGGTCCTACAATGAGCAGTTCTTC; cdr3_aa: CASSLSGSYNEQFF
d_call: -; v_call: TRBV18; j_call: TRBJ2-1; cdr3_length: 18; clone_size: -; cdr3_nt: TGTGCCAGCTCACCAGGGGGGGCGAGAGGTACGGGAGACAATGAGCAGTTCTTC; cdr3_aa: CASSPGGARGTGDNEQFF
d_call: -; v_call: TRBV27; j_call: TRBJ1-2; cdr3_length: 12; clone_size: -; cdr3_nt: TGTGCCAGCAGTTTTGAGGGGTATGGCTACACCTTC; cdr3_aa: CASSFEGYGYTF
d_call: -; v_call: TRBV6-1; j_call: TRBJ1-6; cdr3_length: 15; clone_size: -; cdr3_nt: TGTGCCAGCAGTGAAGCGGGCTCCTATAATTCACCCCTCCACTTT; cdr3_aa: CASSEAGSYNSPLHF
d_call: TRBD1; v_call: TRBV2; j_call: TRBJ1-2; cdr3_length: 14; clone_size: -; cdr3_nt: TGTGCCAGCAGTGAAGGACAGGGGGCGAGAGGCTACACCTTC; cdr3_aa: CASSEGQGARGYTF
d_call: TRBD1; v_call: TRBV5-1; j_call: TRBJ1-1; cdr3_length: 16; clone_size: -; cdr3_nt: TGCGCCAGCAGACACCACAGGGGGCCCGCGAACACTGAAGCTTTCTTT; cdr3_aa: CASRHHRGPANTEAFF
d_call: -; v_call: TRBV1; j_call: TRBJ2-3; cdr3_length: 14; clone_size: -; cdr3_nt: TGCACCAGCAGCCAAGAAACGGGGGCAGATACGCAGTATTTT; cdr3_aa: CTSSQETGADTQYF